The 29 T cell receptor beta chains reported below all come from one sample, sequenced in a study of T cell repertoires in cytomegalovirus infection. TCRdb recomputed calls from the reads with MiXCR, one row per CDR3 protein. The data show roughly 130,000 distinct CDR3 sequences, about 24% seen once. No antigens are known for them. Sequencing used PBMCs, sequenced either directly or after in vitro stimulation (not recorded which). These receptors were collected from a human donor in good health (CMV status not recorded). Some clones in this sample may be carry-over from other donors' samples.

The chain has TRBV30 and TRBJ1-4, with D unclear. CDR1 GTSNPN and CDR2 SVGIG come from the germline V gene (reference sequence). CDR3 length: 11 amino acids. V was cut by 6 bases and J by 7 bases, with 9 bases left in between. The CDR3 protein is CACALPEKLFF. As DNA, the CDR3 is TGTGCCTGCGCCCTGCCTGAAAAACTGTTTTTT.

This clonotype appeared a few times. The chain carries TRBV28 and TRBJ2-4; the D gene could be TRBD1 or TRBD2 (5 bases each). Germline CDR1 and CDR2: MDHEN and SYDVKM. This CDR3 region has 16 residues. Trimming left V 3 bases short and J 3 bases short, with 15 bases between. In DNA, the CDR3 is TGTGCCAGCAGTTTCTTGGGGACCGCCTACAAAAACATTCAGTACTTC. Translating it yields CASSFLGTAYKNIQYF. Supplemented by reference TRBV28 and TRBJ2-4, the full variable domain reads DVKVTQSSRYLVKRTGEKVFLECVQDMDHENMFWYRQDPGLGLRLIYFSYDVKMKEKGDIPEGYSVSREKKERFSLILESASTNQTSMYLCASSFLGTAYKNIQYFGAGTRLSVL.

The chain couples TRBV7-9 to TRBJ1-2; D perhaps matches TRBD1 (6 bases). V gave up 4 bases and J gave up 3 bases, with 21 bases separating them. This CDR3 is built from 17 residues. The germline V gene has CDR1 SEHNR and CDR2 FQNEAQ (reference sequence). CDR3 protein: CASSSAGHMSVDYGYTF. CDR3 nucleotide sequence: TGTGCCAGCAGCTCCGCGGGACATATGAGTGTTGACTATGGCTACACCTTC.

This clonotype was observed many times. V usage is TRBV12-3 or TRBV12-4 and J usage is TRBJ2-7; no definite D call. The CDR3 is 14 amino acids. The ends were cut back, 3 bases at V and 6 bases at J, with 15 bases in the middle. The CDR3 region is CASSFRLTTSEQYF. The CDR3 DNA follows: TGTGCCAGCAGTTTTCGGCTTACGACCTCCGAGCAGTACTTC.

The CDR3: CASSLDSSTDTQYF. The CDR3 DNA sequence: TGTGCCAGCAGCTTAGACTCCAGCACAGATACGCAGTATTTT. The gene calls are TRBV7-4 and TRBJ2-3, with D unclear. CDR1 is SGHVT, CDR2 SQSDAQ, per germline. CDR3 size: 14 residues. With 1 base removed from V and 0 bases from J, the gap between germline ends came to 5 bases.

This clonotype was counted many times. The DNA for the CDR3 is TGTGCCAGCAGCTTCCCGGGACATGAAGGCTACACCTTC. This gives the protein CASSFPGHEGYTF. The rearrangement links TRBV7-4 to TRBJ1-2, with a possible D match to TRBD1 (6 bases). Germline V gene sequence: CDR1 SGHVT, CDR2 SQSDAQ. Trimming took 3 bases from V and 8 from J, leaving 13 bases between them. This CDR3 has 13 amino acids. The full variable domain, its missing parts supplied by reference TRBV7-4 and TRBJ1-2, is GAGVSQSPRYKVAKRGRDVALRCDSISGHVTLYWYRQTLGQGSEVLTYSQSDAQRDKSGRPSGRFSAERPERSVSTLKIQRTEQGDSAVYLCASSFPGHEGYTFGSGTRLTVV.

The V call is TRBV5-1, the J call TRBJ1-2; D call uncertain. Germline CDR1 is SGHRS and CDR2 is YFSETQ. This CDR3 contains 14 residues. V dropped 1 base and J dropped 0 bases, with 7 bases sitting between them. The chain's CDR3 is CASSLTAANYGYTF. Written as DNA, the CDR3 is TGCGCCAGCAGCTTGACAGCCGCTAACTATGGCTACACCTTC.

The J gene is TRBJ1-2, the V gene TRBV4-1; maybe TRBD1 (5 bases). The CDR3 is 15 amino acids. CDR1 and CDR2 from the germline V gene are MGHRA and YSYEKL. V lost 0 bases to trimming and J lost 0 bases, with 8 bases between them. The CDR3 spells CASSQEDRPNYGYTF. Here the CDR3 DNA reads TGCGCCAGCAGCCAAGAAGACAGACCTAACTATGGCTACACCTTC.

The V call is TRBV20-1, the J call TRBJ1-4; TRBD1 matches at 7 bases. Germline CDR1 and CDR2: DFQATT and SNEGSKA (reference sequence). Trimming at V came to 1 base and at J to 8 bases, leaving 10 bases not matched to a gene. The CDR3 length is 15 residues. CDR3 DNA: TGCAGTGCTAGAGCGACACAGGGGCGTCGAGAAAAACTGTTTTTT. Translating it yields CSARATQGRREKLFF.

The V gene is TRBV6-1, the J gene TRBJ1-1; D perhaps matches TRBD1 (6 bases). The CDR3 is 13 amino acids. V was cut by 5 bases and J by 4 bases, with 11 bases left in between. Germline V CDR1 and CDR2: MNHNS, SASEGT. The CDR3 region is CASSLQGITEAFF. The CDR3 nucleotides are TGTGCCAGCAGTTTACAGGGAATCACTGAAGCTTTCTTT.

This clonotype was detected a few times. V and J are TRBV6-1 and TRBJ1-4; perhaps TRBD1 as D (5 bases). CDR3 size: 17 residues. Trimming removed 1 base from V and 6 bases from J, with 18 bases in between. Germline values: CDR1 MNHNS, CDR2 SASEGT. The CDR3 region has the DNA TGTGCCAGCAGTGAAGACAGGTACCGTCGTCCATATGAAAAACTGTTTTTT. This sequence encodes CASSEDRYRRPYEKLFF.

In this sample, this clonotype turned up many times. V usage is TRBV2 and J usage is TRBJ1-3; D perhaps matches TRBD1 (5 bases). This CDR3 is 14 amino acids long. Trimming removed 7 bases from V and 0 bases from J, with 10 bases in between. Germline loops: CDR1 SNHLY, CDR2 FYNNEI. The CDR3 region has the DNA TGTGCCAGCACCCGACAGACCTCTGGAAACACCATATATTTT. Its translation: CASTRQTSGNTIYF.

The CDR3 sequence: CASSHRSGGTAYNEQFF. The CDR3, as DNA: TGCGCCAGCAGCCATCGTTCCGGGGGGACCGCCTACAATGAGCAGTTCTTC. The chain has TRBV4-3 and TRBJ2-1, with 7 bases fitting TRBD2. The CDR3 contains 17 residues. V was clipped by 3 bases and J by 2 bases; unmatched bases: 10. The germline CDR1 and CDR2 sequences are LGHNA and YSLEER.

This chain uses TRBV12-3 or TRBV12-4 with TRBJ2-2; possible D gene TRBD1, 5 bases. Trimming left V 7 bases short and J 2 bases short, with 14 bases between. The length of the CDR3 is 15 residues. The CDR3 loop is CASKRGPLNTGELFF. In DNA form, the CDR3 reads TGTGCCAGCAAAAGGGGCCCCTTAAACACCGGGGAGCTGTTTTTT.

CDR3 sequence reads: CASSASSTDTQYF. CDR3 nucleotide sequence: TGTGCCAGCAGCGCTTCTAGCACAGATACGCAGTATTTT. The J gene is TRBJ2-3, the V gene TRBV7-2; D is uncertain. CDR1 is SGHTA and CDR2 is FQGNSA in the germline V gene. There are 13 residues in the CDR3. The V end lost 5 bases, the J end lost 0 bases, and 6 bases lay between the germline ends.

This clonotype was picked up many times. The CDR3 loop reads CASSLKSGINQPQHF. In DNA, the CDR3 is TGTGCCAGCAGCTTAAAATCAGGTATCAATCAGCCCCAGCATTTT. The V call is TRBV7-2, the J call TRBJ1-5, with no clear D. Germline-derived CDR1 and CDR2 are SGHTA and FQGNSA. The CDR3 spans 15 residues. Trimming removed 2 bases from V and 3 bases from J, with 11 bases in between.

This clonotype was detected ten times or more. The CDR3 spells CASSLGPRGSYYGYTF. The DNA of the CDR3 is TGTGCCAGCAGCTTAGGACCACGCGGCAGCTACTATGGCTACACCTTC. The genes are TRBV7-6 and TRBJ1-2; D ambiguous. Germline V CDR1 and CDR2: SGHVS, FNYEAQ. CDR3 length: 16 residues. The V end lost 1 base, the J end lost 3 bases, and 15 bases lay between the germline ends.

There are a few counts of this clonotype. The chain carries TRBV7-6 and TRBJ2-1, with D possibly TRBD1 on 6 matching bases. Trimming pared 5 bases from V and 7 bases from J, leaving 15 bases between. In germline, CDR1 is SGHVS, CDR2 FNYEAQ. The CDR3 is made up of 14 amino acids. CDR3: CASSRTRQANEQFF. CDR3 nucleotides: TGTGCCAGCAGCCGAACGCGACAGGCGAATGAGCAGTTCTTC.

The chain has TRBV29-1 and TRBJ2-2; 10 bases are a match to TRBD1. The CDR3 length is 15 residues. CDR1 and CDR2 (germline): SQVTM, ANQGSEA. V shed 5 bases, J shed 2 bases, and the junction held 5 bases outside the gene matches. The CDR3 here is CSVRDRGVNTGELFF. CDR3 DNA sequence: TGCAGCGTTCGGGACAGGGGCGTCAACACCGGGGAGCTGTTTTTT.

This clonotype was recorded many times. The chain has TRBV7-8 and TRBJ1-1; no definite D call. Germline V gene data show CDR1 as SGHVS and CDR2 as FQNEAQ. This CDR3 has 15 amino acids. V gave up 5 bases and J gave up 3 bases, with 16 bases separating them. CDR3 DNA: TGTGCCAGCAGCCCCACCGGGAACACTCACACTGAAGCTTTCTTT. Its translation is CASSPTGNTHTEAFF.

The rearrangement uses TRBV19 and TRBJ2-2, with no clear D. CDR1 LNHDA and CDR2 SQIVND come from the germline V gene (reference sequence). The CDR3 is made up of 13 amino acids. Trimming removed 4 bases from V and 8 bases from J, with 11 bases in between. CDR3 region: CASSTDPRGELFF. For the CDR3, the DNA is TGTGCCAGTAGTACGGACCCTAGGGGGGAGCTGTTTTTT.

This clonotype has ten or more counts. V usage is TRBV7-2 and J usage is TRBJ2-3, with D tentatively TRBD1 or TRBD2 (5 bases each). Trimming took off 8 bases at V and 0 bases at J, with 12 bases between the two ends. This CDR3 region has 14 residues. CDR1 and CDR2 from the germline V gene are SGHTA and FQGNSA. The CDR3 here is CASHGWDSTDTQYF. The CDR3 DNA follows: TGTGCCAGCCATGGTTGGGACAGCACAGATACGCAGTATTTT.

The chain uses TRBV12-3 or TRBV12-4 and TRBJ1-1, with unresolved D. The CDR3 is 14 amino acids. V lost 4 bases to trimming and J lost 4 bases, with 13 bases between them. In DNA, the CDR3 is TGTGCCAGCAGTTCTTCCAATCGGGGCACTGAAGCTTTCTTT. As protein: CASSSSNRGTEAFF.

V gene TRBV5-4 combines with J gene TRBJ2-7; 7 positions match TRBD1. From germline, CDR1 is SGHNT and CDR2 YYREEE (reference sequence). This CDR3 spans 15 amino acids. V gave up 3 bases and J gave up 6 bases; unmatched junction bases: 12. CDR3 amino acids: CASSSTGTVVSEQYF. The CDR3 DNA follows: TGTGCCAGCAGCTCCACCGGGACAGTTGTCTCCGAGCAGTACTTC. The full variable domain, in which reference TRBV5-4 and TRBJ2-7 provide the parts outside the CDR3, is ETGVTQSPTHLIKTRGQQVTLRCSSQSGHNTVSWYQQALGQGPQFIFQYYREEENGRGNFPPRFSGLQFPNYSSELNVNALELDDSALYLCASSSTGTVVSEQYFGPGTRLTVT.

There are a few counts of this clonotype. V gene TRBV20-1 combines with J gene TRBJ2-5; the D is unclear. The CDR3 length is 14 residues. The V and J ends lost 1 base and 0 bases respectively, with 9 bases between them. CDR1 and CDR2 (germline): DFQATT, SNEGSKA (reference sequence). CDR3 nucleotide sequence: TGCAGTGCTAGAGCCCCTCTAAACCAAGAGACCCAGTACTTC. Its translation: CSARAPLNQETQYF.

This clonotype was observed a handful of times. J is TRBJ2-6 and V is TRBV6-5; D gene ambiguous. The CDR3 length is 14 residues. V was clipped by 1 base and J by 2 bases, with 3 bases between them. CDR1 and CDR2 (germline): MNHEY, SVGAGI. For the CDR3, the DNA is TGTGCCAGCAGTTACTTTCCTGGGGCCAACGTCCTGACTTTC. Protein product: CASSYFPGANVLTF.

This clonotype was counted only a few times. The V and J genes are TRBV6-2 or TRBV6-3 and TRBJ2-7, with 10 bases identical to TRBD2. Germline lookup yields CDR1 MNHEY and CDR2 SVGEGT. The CDR3 loop spans 13 amino acids. The J segment lost 3 bases and the V segment lost 8 bases, leaving 4 bases of the junction unmatched. The CDR3 sequence is CASRLAGVYEQYV. As DNA, the CDR3 is TGTGCCAGCCGCCTAGCGGGAGTCTACGAGCAGTACGTC.

Many counts were recorded for this clonotype. V usage is TRBV7-2 and J usage is TRBJ1-3; D call uncertain. This CDR3 spans 15 amino acids. The V end lost 2 bases, the J end lost 4 bases, and 12 bases lay between the germline ends. Germline-derived CDR1 and CDR2 are SGHTA and FQGNSA. CDR3 sequence reads: CASSLMQGTGNTIYF. The DNA of the CDR3 is TGTGCCAGCAGCTTAATGCAAGGAACGGGAAACACCATATATTTT.

The V and J genes are TRBV7-2 and TRBJ2-2, with a tentative D call TRBD1 (7 bases). With 11 bases removed from V and 1 base from J, the gap between germline ends came to 11 bases. Germline V gene sequence: CDR1 SGHTA, CDR2 FQGNSA. The CDR3 has 13 amino acids. The CDR3 DNA reads TGTGCCTACAGGGGAGGGAACACCGGGGAGCTGTTTTTT. Protein sequence: CAYRGGNTGELFF.